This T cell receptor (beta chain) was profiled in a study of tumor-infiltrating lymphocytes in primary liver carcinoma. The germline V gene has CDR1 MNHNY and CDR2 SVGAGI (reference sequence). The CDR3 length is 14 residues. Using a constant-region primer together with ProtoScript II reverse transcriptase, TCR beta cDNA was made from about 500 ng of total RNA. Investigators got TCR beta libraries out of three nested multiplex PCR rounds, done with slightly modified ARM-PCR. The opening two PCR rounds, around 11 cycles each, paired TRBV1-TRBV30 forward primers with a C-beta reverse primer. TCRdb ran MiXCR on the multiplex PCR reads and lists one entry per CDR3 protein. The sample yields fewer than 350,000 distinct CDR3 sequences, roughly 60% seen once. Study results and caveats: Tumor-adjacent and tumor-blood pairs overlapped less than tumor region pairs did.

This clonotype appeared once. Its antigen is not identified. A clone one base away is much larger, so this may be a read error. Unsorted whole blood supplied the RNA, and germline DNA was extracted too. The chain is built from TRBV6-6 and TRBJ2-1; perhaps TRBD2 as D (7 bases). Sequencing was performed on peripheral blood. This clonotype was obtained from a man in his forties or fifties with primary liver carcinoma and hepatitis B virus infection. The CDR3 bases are TGTGCCAGCAGTGAGAGAGGGAGGGGGAATGGGCAGTTCTTC. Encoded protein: CASSERGRGNGQFF.